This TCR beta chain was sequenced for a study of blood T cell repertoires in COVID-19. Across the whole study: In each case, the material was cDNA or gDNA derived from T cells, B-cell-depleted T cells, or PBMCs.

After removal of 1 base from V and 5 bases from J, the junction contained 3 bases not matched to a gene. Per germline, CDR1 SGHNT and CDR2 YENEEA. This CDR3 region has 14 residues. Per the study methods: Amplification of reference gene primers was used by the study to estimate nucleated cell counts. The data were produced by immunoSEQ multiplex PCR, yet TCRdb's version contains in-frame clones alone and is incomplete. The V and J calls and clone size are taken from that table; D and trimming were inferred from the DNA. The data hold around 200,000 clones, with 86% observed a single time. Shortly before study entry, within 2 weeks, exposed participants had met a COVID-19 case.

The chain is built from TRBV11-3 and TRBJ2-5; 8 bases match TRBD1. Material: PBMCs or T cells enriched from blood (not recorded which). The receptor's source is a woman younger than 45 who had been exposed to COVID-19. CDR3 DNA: TGTGCCAGCAGCTTAGGGACAGGGTCCGAGACCCAGTACTTC. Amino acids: CASSLGTGSETQYF.